A selection of T cell receptor beta chains follows, all from one sample in a study of PD-1 blockade in classical Hodgkin lymphoma. Assay used: immunoSEQ multiplex PCR; TCRdb lists only in-frame clones, some missing. The sample includes 20,000 to 25,000 clones, roughly 70% of them seen just once. The sequencing here drew on peripheral blood mononuclear cells (PBMCs), taken at baseline. These receptor sequences come from a human donor with classical Hodgkin lymphoma. Each CDR3 is given with its conserved first and last residue. The D gene is left open where the match is weak. Size is omitted from some rows. Given values are once, few, many or a class for expanded clones.

abundance	d_gene	v_gene	j_gene	CDR3nt	CDR3aa
NA	TRBD2	TRBV11-2	TRBJ2-7	TGTGCCAGCAGCTTACTAGTGGGGGGGTACTACGAGCAGTACTTC	CASSLLVGGYYEQYF
once	TRBD1	TRBV18	TRBJ2-1	TGTGCCAGCTCACCCGCCGGGACAGCGGAGAACTACAATGAGCAGTTCTTC	CASSPAGTAENYNEQFF
NA	TRBD2	TRBV7-3	TRBJ2-1	TGTGCCAGCAGCTTCGTAGCGGGAGATGAGCAGTTCTTC	CASSFVAGDEQFF
many	TRBD2	TRBV6-1	TRBJ2-7	TGTGCCAGCACCACTAGCGGGGGCGTCTACGAGCAGTACTTC	CASTTSGGVYEQYF
NA	TRBD1	TRBV18	TRBJ2-4	TGTGCCAGCTCACAACAGGGGGGCGGCAAAAACATTCAGTACTTC	CASSQQGGGKNIQYF
NA	TRBD1	TRBV27	TRBJ1-5	TGTGCCAGCAGCCCCGCAGGGGGCCATCAGCCCCAGCATTTT	CASSPAGGHQPQHF
NA	NA	TRBV11-2	TRBJ2-7	TGTGCCAGCAGCTTAGGAAAAGGCGACGAGCAGTACTTC	CASSLGKGDEQYF
NA	NA	TRBV11-3	TRBJ2-5	TGTGCCAGCAGCTTAGTCCCACCTGGACGGCCCCAAGAGACCCAGTACTTC	CASSLVPPGRPQETQYF
few	NA	TRBV5-1	TRBJ2-5	TGCGCCAGCAGTTTTAGCGGATTCCAAGAGACCCAGTACTTC	CASSFSGFQETQYF
NA	NA	TRBV30	TRBJ2-3	TGTGCTCTGAAACGGCACACAGATACGCAGTATTTT	CALKRHTDTQYF
once	NA	TRBV6-1	TRBJ1-1	TGTGCCAGCAGTGCCTCCGGGACGAACACTGAAGCTTTCTTT	CASSASGTNTEAFF
NA	TRBD1	TRBV2	TRBJ2-3	TGTGCCAGCAGCCGGGACAGGGGAACAGATACGCAGTATTTT	CASSRDRGTDTQYF
NA	NA	TRBV27	TRBJ1-1	TGTGCCAGCAGTGCGAGTAGGATAATGAACACTGAAGCTTTCTTT	CASSASRIMNTEAFF
medium-sized	NA	TRBV30	TRBJ2-7	TGTGCCTGGAGCCTCCTTGGGCAGAACGAGCAGTACTTC	CAWSLLGQNEQYF